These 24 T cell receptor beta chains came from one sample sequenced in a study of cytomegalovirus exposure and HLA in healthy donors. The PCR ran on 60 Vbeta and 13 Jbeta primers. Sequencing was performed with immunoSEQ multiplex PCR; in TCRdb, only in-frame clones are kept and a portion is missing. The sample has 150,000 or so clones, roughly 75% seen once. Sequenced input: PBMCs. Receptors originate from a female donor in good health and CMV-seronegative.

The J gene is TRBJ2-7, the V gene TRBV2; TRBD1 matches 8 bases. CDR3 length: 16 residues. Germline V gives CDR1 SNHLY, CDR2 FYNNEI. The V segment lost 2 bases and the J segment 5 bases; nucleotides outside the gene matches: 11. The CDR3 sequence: CASSEYEVTGGNEQYF. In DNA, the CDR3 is TGTGCCAGCAGTGAATACGAGGTTACAGGGGGTAACGAGCAGTACTTC. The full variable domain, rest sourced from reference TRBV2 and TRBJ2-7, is EPEVTQTPSHQVTQMGQEVILRCVPISNHLYFYWYRQILGQKVEFLVSFYNNEISEKSEIFDDQFSVERPDGSNFTLKIRSTKLEDSAMYFCASSEYEVTGGNEQYFGPGTRLTVT.

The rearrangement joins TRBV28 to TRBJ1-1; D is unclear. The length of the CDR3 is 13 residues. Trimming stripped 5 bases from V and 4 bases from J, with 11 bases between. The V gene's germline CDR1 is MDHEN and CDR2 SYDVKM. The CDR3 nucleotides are TGTGCCAGCAGTCTTCAGGTGATCACTGAAGCTTTCTTT. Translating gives CASSLQVITEAFF.

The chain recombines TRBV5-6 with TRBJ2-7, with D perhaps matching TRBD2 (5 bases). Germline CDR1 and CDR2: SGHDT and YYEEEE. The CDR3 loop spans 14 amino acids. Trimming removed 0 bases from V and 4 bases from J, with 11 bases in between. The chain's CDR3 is CASSLVWTGYEQYF. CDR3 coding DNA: TGTGCCAGCAGCTTGGTGTGGACGGGATACGAGCAGTACTTC.

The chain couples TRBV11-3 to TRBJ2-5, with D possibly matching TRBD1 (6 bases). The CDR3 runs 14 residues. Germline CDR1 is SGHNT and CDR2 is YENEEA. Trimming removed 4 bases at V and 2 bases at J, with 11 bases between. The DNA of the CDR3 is TGTGCCAGCAGCTCAGGGACATTTCAAGAGACCCAGTACTTC. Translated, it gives CASSSGTFQETQYF.

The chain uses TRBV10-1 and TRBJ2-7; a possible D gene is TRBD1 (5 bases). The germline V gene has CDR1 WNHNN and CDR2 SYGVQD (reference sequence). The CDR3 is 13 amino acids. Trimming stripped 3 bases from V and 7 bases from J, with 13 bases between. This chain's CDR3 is CASSEEWGWEQYF. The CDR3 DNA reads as TGCGCCAGCAGTGAAGAATGGGGCTGGGAGCAGTACTTC.

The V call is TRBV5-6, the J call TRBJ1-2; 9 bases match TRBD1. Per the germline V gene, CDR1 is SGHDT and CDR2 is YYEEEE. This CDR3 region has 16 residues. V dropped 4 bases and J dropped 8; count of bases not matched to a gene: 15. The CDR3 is CASSLNSGTGRGGYTF. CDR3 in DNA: TGTGCCAGCAGCCTCAACTCCGGGACAGGGCGGGGGGGCTACACCTTC. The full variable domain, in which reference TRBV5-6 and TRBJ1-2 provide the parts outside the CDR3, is DAGVTQSPTHLIKTRGQQVTLRCSPKSGHDTVSWYQQALGQGPQFIFQYYEEEERQRGNFPDRFSGHQFPNYSSELNVNALLLGDSALYLCASSLNSGTGRGGYTFGSGTRLTVV.

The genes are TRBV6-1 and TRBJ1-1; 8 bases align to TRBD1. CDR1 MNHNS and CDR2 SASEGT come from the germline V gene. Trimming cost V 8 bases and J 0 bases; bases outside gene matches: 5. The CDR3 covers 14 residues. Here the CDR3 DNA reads TGTGCCAGCTCATGGACAGGGATGAACACTGAAGCTTTCTTT. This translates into CASSWTGMNTEAFF.

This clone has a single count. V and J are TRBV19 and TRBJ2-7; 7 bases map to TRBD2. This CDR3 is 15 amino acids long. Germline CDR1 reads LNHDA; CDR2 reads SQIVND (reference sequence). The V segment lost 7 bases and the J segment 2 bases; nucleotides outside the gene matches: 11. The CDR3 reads CASINRGRGTYEQYF. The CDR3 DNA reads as TGTGCCAGTATAAATCGCGGGCGGGGGACCTACGAGCAGTACTTC.

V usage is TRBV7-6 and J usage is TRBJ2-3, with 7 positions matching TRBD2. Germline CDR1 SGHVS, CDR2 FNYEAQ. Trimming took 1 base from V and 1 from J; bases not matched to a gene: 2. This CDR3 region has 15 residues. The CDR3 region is CASSLGAGGTDTQYF. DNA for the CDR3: TGTGCCAGCAGCTTAGGTGCGGGGGGCACAGATACGCAGTATTTT.

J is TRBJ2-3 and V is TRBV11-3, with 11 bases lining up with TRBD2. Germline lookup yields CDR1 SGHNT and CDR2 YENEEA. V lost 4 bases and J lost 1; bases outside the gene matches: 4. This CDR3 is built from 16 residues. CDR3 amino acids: CASSSGLAGGTDTQYF. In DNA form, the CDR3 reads TGTGCCAGCAGCTCCGGACTAGCGGGCGGCACAGATACGCAGTATTTT.

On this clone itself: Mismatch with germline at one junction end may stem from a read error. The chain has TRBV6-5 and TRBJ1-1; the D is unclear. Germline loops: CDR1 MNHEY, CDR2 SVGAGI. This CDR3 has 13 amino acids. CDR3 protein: CATSSVGGGEAFF. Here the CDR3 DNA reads TGTGCCACCAGTTCGGTAGGCGGTGGTGAAGCTTTCTTT.

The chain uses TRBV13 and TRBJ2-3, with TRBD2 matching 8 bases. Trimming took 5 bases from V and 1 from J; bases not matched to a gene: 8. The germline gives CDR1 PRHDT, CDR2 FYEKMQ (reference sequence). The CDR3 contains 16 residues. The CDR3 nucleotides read TGTGCCAGCAGCCCTTCCTTACTAGCGGGCACAGATACGCAGTATTTT. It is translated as CASSPSLLAGTDTQYF.

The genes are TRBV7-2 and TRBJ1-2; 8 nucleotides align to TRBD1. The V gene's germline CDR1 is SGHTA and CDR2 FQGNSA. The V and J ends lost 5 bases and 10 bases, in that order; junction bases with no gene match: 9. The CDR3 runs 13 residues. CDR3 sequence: CASSTLTGGIYTF. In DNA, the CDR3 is TGTGCCAGCAGCACCCTTACAGGGGGTATCTACACCTTC.

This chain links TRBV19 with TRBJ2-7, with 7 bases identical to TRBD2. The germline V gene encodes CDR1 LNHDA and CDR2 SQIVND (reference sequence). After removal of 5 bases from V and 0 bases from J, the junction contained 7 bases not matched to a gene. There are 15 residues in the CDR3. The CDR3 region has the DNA TGTGCCAGTAGTCCCTCCGGGGGGAGCTCCTACGAGCAGTACTTC. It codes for CASSPSGGSSYEQYF.

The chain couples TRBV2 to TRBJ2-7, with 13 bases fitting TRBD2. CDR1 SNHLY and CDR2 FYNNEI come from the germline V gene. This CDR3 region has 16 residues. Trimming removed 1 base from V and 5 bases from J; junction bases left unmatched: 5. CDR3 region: CASSEGTSGSLDEQYF. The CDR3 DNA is TGTGCCAGCAGTGAAGGGACTAGCGGGAGTCTGGACGAGCAGTACTTC.

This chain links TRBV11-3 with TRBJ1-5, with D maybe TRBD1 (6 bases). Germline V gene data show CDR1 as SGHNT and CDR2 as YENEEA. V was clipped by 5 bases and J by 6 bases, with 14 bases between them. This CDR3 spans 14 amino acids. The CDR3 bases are TGTGCCAGCAGCCTAACCAGGGGAAGTCAGCCCCAGCATTTT. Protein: CASSLTRGSQPQHF. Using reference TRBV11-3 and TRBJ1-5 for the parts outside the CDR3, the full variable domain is EAGVVQSPRYKIIEKKQPVAFWCNPISGHNTLYWYLQNLGQGPELLIRYENEEAVDDSQLPKDRFSAERLKGVDSTLKIQPAELGDSAVYLCASSLTRGSQPQHFGDGTRLSIL.

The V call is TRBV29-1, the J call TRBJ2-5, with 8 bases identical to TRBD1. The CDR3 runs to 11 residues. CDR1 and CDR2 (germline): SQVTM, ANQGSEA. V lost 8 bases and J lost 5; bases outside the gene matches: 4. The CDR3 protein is CSHHRGETQYF. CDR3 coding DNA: TGCAGCCACCACAGGGGGGAGACCCAGTACTTC.

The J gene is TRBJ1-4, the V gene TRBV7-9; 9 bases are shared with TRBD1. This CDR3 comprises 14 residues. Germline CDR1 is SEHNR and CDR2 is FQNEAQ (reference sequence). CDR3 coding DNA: TGTGCGAGCGGACCACAGGGGGCAGGGGAAAAACTGTTTTTT. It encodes CASGPQGAGEKLFF.

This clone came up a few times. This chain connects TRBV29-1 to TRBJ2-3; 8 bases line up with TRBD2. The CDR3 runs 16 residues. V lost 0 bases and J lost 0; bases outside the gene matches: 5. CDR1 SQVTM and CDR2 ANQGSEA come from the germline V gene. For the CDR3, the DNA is TGCAGCGTTGAAGAGGGTAGACTAGCGAGCACAGATACGCAGTATTTT. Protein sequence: CSVEEGRLASTDTQYF.

In DNA, the CDR3 is TGTGCCAGCAGCTTAGCGCGGGGGTTGGGAAACACCATATATTTT. It encodes CASSLARGLGNTIYF. This rearrangement joins TRBV7-2 to TRBJ1-3, with TRBD1 as a possible D gene (5 bases). Germline values: CDR1 SGHTA, CDR2 FQGNSA. The CDR3 is made up of 15 amino acids. V shed 0 bases and J shed 4 bases, with 10 bases lying between them.

The CDR3 sequence is CASSPPEGRNIQYF. The CDR3 coding sequence is TGTGCCAGCTCACCACCCGAGGGTCGAAACATTCAGTACTTC. The chain links TRBV18 to TRBJ2-4, with a possible D match to TRBD2 (5 bases). The CDR3 consists of 14 residues. CDR1 KGHSH and CDR2 LQKENI come from the germline V gene. V lost 0 bases, J lost 6 bases, and 9 bases lay in between.

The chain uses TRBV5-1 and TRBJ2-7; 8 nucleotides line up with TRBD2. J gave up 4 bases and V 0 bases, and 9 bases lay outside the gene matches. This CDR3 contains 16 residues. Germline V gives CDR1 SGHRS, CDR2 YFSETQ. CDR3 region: CASSLDPSGSSYEQYF. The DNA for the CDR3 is TGCGCCAGCAGCTTGGACCCCAGCGGGAGTTCATACGAGCAGTACTTC.

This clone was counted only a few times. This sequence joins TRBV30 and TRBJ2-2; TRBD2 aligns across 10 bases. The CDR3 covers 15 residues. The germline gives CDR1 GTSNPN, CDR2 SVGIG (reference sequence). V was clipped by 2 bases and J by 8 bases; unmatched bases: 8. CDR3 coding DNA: TGTGCCTGGAGTTACCTAGCGGGGGAGGGGGGGGAGCTGTTTTTT. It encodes CAWSYLAGEGGELFF. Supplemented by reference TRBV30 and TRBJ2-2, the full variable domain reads SQTIHQWPATLVQPVGSPLSLECTVEGTSNPNLYWYRQAAGRGLQLLFYSVGIGQISSEVPQNLSASRPQDRQFILSSKKLLLSDSGFYLCAWSYLAGEGGELFFGEGSRLTVL.

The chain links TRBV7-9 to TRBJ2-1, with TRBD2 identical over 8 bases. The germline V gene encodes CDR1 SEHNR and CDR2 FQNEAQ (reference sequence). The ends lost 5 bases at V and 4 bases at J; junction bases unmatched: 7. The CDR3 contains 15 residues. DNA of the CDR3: TGTGCCAGCAGCACAACTAGCGGACGATACAATGAGCAGTTCTTC. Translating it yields CASSTTSGRYNEQFF. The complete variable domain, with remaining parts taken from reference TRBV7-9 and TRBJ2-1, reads DTGVSQNPRHKITKRGQNVTFRCDPISEHNRLYWYRQTLGQGPEFLTYFQNEAQLEKSRLLSDRFSAERPKGSFSTLEIQRTEQGDSAMYLCASSTTSGRYNEQFFGPGTRLTVL.